This is a list of T cell receptor beta chains from one sample in a study of control samples from healthy donors and cancer patients. Method: immunoSEQ multiplex PCR; TCRdb's copy keeps in-frame clones and lacks some. The data contain about 180,000 clones, 85% to 95% of them singletons. Sequenced sample: blood. These receptors all come from a man aged 25-40 years in good health. Both conserved end residues are part of each CDR3. The order of the fields is V gene, J gene, D gene, clone size, CDR3 protein, CDR3 DNA. A D gene is named only where the DNA matches it firmly. Clone size is stated in some rows and not others, as once, few, many or a class when expanded.

>TRBV4-1|TRBJ1-2|TRBD1|once
CASSQGQDRLAPDVYGYTF
TGCGCCAGCAGCCAAGGTCAGGACAGGCTCGCTCCAGATGTCTATGGCTACACCTTC
>TRBV5-4|TRBJ2-7|-|-
CASPGGPSSYEQYF
TGTGCCAGCCCTGGGGGCCCTAGCTCCTACGAGCAGTACTTC
>TRBV5-6|TRBJ2-7|-|-
CASSFYSSYEQYF
TGTGCCAGCAGCTTCTACAGTTCCTACGAGCAGTACTTC
>TRBV25-1|TRBJ2-7|-|-
CASDTGPGDEQYF
TGTGCCAGCGATACGGGACCCGGGGACGAGCAGTACTTC
>TRBV28|TRBJ1-6|TRBD1|few
CASSPMDRDASPLHF
TGTGCCAGCAGTCCAATGGACAGGGACGCTTCACCCCTCCACTTT
>TRBV19|TRBJ1-2|TRBD1|-
CASSKGQGIYGYTF
TGTGCCAGTAGCAAGGGACAGGGGATCTATGGCTACACCTTC
>TRBV9|TRBJ2-3|-|-
CASSVGASKDTQYF
TGTGCCAGCAGCGTAGGGGCTAGCAAAGATACGCAGTATTTT
>TRBV2|TRBJ2-1|TRBD2|-
CASSEEGGRAEQFF
TGTGCCAGCAGTGAAGAAGGAGGGAGGGCTGAGCAGTTCTTC
>TRBV7-9|TRBJ1-6|-|-
CASAGGNSPLHF
TGTGCCAGCGCTGGGGGTAATTCACCCCTCCACTTT
>TRBV28|TRBJ2-7|-|-
CASSLWGDEQYF
TGTGCCAGCAGTTTATGGGGTGACGAGCAGTACTTC
>TRBV15|TRBJ2-3|TRBD2|-
CATSRPETSGTQYF
TGTGCCACCAGCAGACCGGAGACTAGCGGTACGCAGTATTTT
>TRBV19|TRBJ2-1|-|-
CASSTLLRIHNEQFF
TGTGCCAGTAGTACTCTTCTTAGGATTCACAATGAGCAGTTCTTC
>TRBV6-2/TRBV6-3|TRBJ1-4|TRBD1|-
CASSSGQSTNEKLFF
TGTGCCAGCAGTTCGGGACAGTCAACTAATGAAAAACTGTTTTTT
>TRBV30|TRBJ2-3|-|-
CAWTSLPGDTQYF
TGTGCCTGGACCTCACTCCCGGGGGATACGCAGTATTTT
>TRBV5-1|TRBJ2-2|-|-
CASTSGNTGELFF
TGCGCCAGCACCAGCGGGAACACCGGGGAGCTGTTTTTT
>TRBV29-1|TRBJ1-2|-|-
CSVEGFAGGYTF
TGCAGCGTTGAAGGGTTCGCGGGGGGCTACACCTTC
>TRBV12-5|TRBJ2-2|-|-
CASAPGTHGGFF
TGTGCTAGTGCCCCCGGGACCCACGGGGGGTTTTTT
>TRBV9|TRBJ1-2|-|-
CASSVDGYGYTF
TGTGCCAGCAGCGTAGACGGCTATGGCTACACCTTC
>TRBV5-1|TRBJ2-7|TRBD2|-
CASSLGLAGVSYEQYF
TGCGCCAGCAGCCTTGGACTAGCGGGGGTCTCCTACGAGCAGTACTTC